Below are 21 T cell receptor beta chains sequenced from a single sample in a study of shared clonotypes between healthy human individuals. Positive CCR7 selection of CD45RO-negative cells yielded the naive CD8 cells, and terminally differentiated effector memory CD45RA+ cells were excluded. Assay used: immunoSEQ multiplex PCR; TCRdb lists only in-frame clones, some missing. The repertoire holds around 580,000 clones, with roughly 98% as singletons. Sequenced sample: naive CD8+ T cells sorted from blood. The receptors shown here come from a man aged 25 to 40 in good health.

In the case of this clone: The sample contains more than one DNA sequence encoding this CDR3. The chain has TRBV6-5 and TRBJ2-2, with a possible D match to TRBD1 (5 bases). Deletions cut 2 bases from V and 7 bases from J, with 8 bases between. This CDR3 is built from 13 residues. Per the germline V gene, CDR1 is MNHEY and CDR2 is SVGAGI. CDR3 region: CASSYSDSGELFF. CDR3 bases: TGTGCCAGCAGTTACAGCGACAGCGGGGAGCTGTTTTTT.

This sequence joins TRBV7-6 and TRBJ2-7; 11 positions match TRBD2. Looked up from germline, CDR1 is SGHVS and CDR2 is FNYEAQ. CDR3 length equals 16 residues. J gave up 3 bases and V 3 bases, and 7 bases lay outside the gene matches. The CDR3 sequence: CASSFKLAGDVYEQYF. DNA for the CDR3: TGTGCCAGCAGCTTCAAACTAGCGGGAGATGTCTACGAGCAGTACTTC.

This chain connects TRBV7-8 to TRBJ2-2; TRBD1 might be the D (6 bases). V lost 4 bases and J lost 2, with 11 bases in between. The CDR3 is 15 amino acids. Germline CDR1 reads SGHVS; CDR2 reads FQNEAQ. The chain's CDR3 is CASSSRTANTGELFF. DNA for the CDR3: TGTGCCAGCAGCTCAAGGACAGCTAACACCGGGGAGCTGTTTTTT. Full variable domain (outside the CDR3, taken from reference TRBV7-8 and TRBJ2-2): GAGVSQSPRYKVAKRGQDVALRCDPISGHVSLFWYQQALGQGPEFLTYFQNEAQLDKSGLPSDRFFAERPEGSVSTLKIQRTQQEDSAVYLCASSSRTANTGELFFGEGSRLTVL.

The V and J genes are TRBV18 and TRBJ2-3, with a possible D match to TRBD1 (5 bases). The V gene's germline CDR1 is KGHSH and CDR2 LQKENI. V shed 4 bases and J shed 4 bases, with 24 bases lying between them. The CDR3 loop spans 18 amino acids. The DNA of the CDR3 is TGTGCCAGCTCACAGCGCCCTACCGCAGGGCCCCAGGCAGATACGCAGTATTTT. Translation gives CASSQRPTAGPQADTQYF.

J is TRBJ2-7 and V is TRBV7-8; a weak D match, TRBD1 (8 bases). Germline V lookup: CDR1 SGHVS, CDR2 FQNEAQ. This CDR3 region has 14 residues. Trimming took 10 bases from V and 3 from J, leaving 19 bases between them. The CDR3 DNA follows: TGTGCCACGGGGGGACAGGAACAATTCTACGAGCAGTACTTC. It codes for CATGGQEQFYEQYF.

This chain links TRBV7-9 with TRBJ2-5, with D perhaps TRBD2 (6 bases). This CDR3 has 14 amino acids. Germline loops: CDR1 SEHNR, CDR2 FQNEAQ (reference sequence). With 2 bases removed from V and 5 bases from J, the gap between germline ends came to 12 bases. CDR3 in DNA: TGTGCCAGCAGCTTATTTGGGGGGATGGAGACCCAGTACTTC. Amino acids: CASSLFGGMETQYF.

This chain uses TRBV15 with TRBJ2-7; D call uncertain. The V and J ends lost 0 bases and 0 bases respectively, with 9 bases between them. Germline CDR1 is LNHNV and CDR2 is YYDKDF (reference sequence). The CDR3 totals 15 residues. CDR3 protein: CATSRDRSLSYEQYF. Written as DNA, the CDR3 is TGTGCCACCAGCAGAGATCGATCACTCTCCTACGAGCAGTACTTC.

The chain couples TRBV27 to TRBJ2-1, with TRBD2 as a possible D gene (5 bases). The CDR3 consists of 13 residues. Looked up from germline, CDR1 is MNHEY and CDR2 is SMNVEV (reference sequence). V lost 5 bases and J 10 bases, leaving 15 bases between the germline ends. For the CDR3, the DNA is TGTGCCAGCAGTCTCTCGAGGGCTCTGGAGCAGTTCTTC. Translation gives CASSLSRALEQFF.

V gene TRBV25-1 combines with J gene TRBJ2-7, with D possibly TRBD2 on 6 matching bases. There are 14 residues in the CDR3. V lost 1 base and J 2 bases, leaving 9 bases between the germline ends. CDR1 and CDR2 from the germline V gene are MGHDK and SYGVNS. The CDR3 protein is CASSEWRGPYEQYF. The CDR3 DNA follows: TGTGCCAGCAGTGAATGGAGGGGTCCCTACGAGCAGTACTTC.

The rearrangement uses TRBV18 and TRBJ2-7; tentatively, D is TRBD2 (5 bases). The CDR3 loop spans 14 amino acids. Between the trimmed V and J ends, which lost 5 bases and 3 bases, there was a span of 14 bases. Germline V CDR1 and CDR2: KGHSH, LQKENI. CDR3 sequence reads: CASSKEGFGYEQYF. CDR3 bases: TGTGCCAGCTCAAAAGAGGGTTTCGGCTACGAGCAGTACTTC.

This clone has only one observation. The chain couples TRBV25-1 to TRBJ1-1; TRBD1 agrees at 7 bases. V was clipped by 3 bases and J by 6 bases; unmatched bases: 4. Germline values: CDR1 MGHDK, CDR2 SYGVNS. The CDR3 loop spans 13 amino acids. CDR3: CASSDPTGPEAFF. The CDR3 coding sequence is TGTGCCAGCAGTGATCCGACAGGGCCTGAAGCTTTCTTT.

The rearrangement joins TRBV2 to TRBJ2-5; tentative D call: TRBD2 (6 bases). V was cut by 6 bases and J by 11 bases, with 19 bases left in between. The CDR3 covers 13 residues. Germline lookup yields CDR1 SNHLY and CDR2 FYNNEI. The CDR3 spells CASRGGLRSLQYF. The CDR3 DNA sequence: TGTGCCAGCAGGGGGGGACTTAGGAGTTTGCAGTACTTC.

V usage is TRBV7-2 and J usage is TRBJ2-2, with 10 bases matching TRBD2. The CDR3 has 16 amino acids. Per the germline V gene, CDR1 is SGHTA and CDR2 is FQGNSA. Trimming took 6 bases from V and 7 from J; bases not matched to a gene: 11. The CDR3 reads CASRFPGTSVIGELFF. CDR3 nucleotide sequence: TGTGCCAGCAGGTTCCCGGGGACTAGCGTTATCGGGGAGCTGTTTTTT.

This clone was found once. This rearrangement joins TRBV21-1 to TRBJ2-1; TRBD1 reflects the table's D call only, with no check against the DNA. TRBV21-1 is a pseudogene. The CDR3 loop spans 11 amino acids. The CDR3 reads CANNRGNEQFF. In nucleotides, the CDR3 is TGTGCCAACAACAGGGGCAATGAGCAGTTCTTC.

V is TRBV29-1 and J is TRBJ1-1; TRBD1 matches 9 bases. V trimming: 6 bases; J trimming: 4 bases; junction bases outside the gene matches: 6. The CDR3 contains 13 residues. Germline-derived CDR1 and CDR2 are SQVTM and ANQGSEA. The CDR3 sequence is CSVMGQGGTEAFF. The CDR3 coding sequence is TGCAGCGTCATGGGACAGGGAGGCACTGAAGCTTTCTTT.

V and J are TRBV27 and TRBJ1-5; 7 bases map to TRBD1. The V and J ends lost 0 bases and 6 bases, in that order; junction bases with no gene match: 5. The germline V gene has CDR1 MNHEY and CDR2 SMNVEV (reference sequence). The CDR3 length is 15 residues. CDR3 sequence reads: CASSLSRQGSQPQHF. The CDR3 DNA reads TGTGCCAGCAGTTTATCGAGACAGGGCAGTCAGCCCCAGCATTTT.

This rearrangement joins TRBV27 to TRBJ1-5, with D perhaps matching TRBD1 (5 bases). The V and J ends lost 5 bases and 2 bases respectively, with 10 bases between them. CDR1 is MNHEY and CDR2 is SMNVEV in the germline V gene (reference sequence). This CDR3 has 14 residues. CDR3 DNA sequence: TGTGCCAGCAGTCCCGGGACGGGCAATCAGCCCCAGCATTTT. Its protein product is CASSPGTGNQPQHF.

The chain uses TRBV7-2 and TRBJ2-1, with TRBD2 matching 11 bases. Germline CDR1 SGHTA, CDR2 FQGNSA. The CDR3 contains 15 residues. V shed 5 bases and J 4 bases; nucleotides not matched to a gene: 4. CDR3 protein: CASSPGTSGYNEQFF. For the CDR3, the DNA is TGTGCCAGCAGCCCAGGGACTAGCGGATACAATGAGCAGTTCTTC.

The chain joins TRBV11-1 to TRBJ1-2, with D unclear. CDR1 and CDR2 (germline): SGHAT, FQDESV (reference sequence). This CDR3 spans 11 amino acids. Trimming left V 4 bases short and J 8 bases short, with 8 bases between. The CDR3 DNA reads TGTGCCAGCAGCTCAATAGGAGGCTACACCTTC. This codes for CASSSIGGYTF.

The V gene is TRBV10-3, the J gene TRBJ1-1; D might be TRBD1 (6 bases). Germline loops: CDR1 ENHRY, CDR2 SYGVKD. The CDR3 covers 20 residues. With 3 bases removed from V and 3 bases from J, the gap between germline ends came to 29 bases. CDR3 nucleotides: TGTGCCATCAGTGATTTGGGTGGGACAATATGGTCGGGGAAGCACACTGAAGCTTTCTTT. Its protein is CAISDLGGTIWSGKHTEAFF.

CDR3 nucleotides: TGTGCCAGCAGTTTATTCGAAGGGGGTGCTTTCTTT. Protein sequence: CASSLFEGGAFF. The V gene is TRBV28, the J gene TRBJ1-1, with D perhaps TRBD1 (6 bases). This CDR3 has 12 amino acids. CDR1 is MDHEN and CDR2 is SYDVKM in the germline V gene. Deletions cut 1 base from V and 11 bases from J, with 11 bases between.